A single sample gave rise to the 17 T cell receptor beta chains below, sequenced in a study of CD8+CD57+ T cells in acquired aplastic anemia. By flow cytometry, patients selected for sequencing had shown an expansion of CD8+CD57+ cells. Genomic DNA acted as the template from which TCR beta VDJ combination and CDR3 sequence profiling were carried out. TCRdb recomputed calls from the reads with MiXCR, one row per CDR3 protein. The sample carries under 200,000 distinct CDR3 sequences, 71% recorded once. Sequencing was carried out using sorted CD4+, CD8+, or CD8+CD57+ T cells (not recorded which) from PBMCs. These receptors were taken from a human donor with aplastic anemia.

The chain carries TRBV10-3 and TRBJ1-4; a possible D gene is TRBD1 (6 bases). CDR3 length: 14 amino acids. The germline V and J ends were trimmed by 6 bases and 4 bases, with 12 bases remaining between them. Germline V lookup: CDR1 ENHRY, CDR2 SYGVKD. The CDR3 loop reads CAIRKQGSNEKLFF. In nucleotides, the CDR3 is TGTGCCATCAGAAAACAGGGTAGTAATGAAAAACTGTTTTTT.

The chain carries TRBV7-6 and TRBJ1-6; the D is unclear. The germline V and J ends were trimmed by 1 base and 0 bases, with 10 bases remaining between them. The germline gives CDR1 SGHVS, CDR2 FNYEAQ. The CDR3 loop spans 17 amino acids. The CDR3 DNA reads TGTGCCAGCAGCTTAGGCACCCTGAGCTCCTATAATTCACCCCTCCACTTT. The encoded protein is CASSLGTLSSYNSPLHF.

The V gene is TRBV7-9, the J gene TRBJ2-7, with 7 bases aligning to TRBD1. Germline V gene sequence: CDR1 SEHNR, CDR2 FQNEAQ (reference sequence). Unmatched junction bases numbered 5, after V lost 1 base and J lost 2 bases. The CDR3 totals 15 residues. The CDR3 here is CASSLGYRGTYEQYF. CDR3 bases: TGTGCCAGCAGCTTAGGGTACAGGGGTACCTACGAGCAGTACTTC.

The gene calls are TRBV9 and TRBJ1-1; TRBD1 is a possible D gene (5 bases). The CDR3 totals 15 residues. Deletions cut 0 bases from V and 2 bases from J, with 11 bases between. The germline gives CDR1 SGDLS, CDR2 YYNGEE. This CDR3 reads CASSVVSGTNTEAFF. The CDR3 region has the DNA TGTGCCAGCAGCGTAGTGTCGGGGACTAACACTGAAGCTTTCTTT.

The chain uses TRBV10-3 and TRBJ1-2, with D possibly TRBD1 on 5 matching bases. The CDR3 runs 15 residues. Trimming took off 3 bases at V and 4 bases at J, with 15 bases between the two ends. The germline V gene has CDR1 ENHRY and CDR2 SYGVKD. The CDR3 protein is CAISDSRGYGYGYTF. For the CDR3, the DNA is TGTGCCATCAGTGACTCTAGGGGATATGGCTATGGCTACACCTTC.

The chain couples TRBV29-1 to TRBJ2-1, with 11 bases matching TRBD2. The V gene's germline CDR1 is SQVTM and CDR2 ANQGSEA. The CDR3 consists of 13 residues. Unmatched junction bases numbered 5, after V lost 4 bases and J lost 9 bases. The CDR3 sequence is CSVVGTSGFEQFF. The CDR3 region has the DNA TGCAGCGTTGTCGGGACTAGCGGTTTTGAGCAGTTCTTC.

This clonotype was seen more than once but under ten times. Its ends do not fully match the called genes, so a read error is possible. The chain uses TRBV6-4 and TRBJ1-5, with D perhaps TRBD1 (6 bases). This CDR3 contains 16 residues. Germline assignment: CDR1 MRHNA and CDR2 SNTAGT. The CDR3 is CASSDEEGGNNEPQHF. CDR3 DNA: TGTGCCAGCAGTGACGAGGAGGGGGGGAACAATGAGCCCCAGCATTTT.

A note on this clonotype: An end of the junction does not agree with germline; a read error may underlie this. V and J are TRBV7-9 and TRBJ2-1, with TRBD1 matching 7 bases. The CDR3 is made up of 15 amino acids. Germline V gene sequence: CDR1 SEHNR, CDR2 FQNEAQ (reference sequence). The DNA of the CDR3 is TGCGCCAGCAGCTCGACAGGGTATAGGAACAATGAGCAGTTCTTC. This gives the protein CASSSTGYRNNEQFF.

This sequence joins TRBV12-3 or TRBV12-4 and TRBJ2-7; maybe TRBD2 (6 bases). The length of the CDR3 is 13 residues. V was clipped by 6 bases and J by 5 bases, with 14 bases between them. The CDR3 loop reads CASSLRDSHEQYF. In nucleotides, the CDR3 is TGTGCCAGCAGCTTACGGGACTCTCACGAGCAGTACTTC.

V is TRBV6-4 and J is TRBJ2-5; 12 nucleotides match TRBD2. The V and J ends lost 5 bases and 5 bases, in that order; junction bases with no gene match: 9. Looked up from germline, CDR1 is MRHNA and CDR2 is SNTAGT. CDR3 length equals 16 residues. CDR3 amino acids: CASSPWTSGTVETQYF. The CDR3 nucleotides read TGTGCCAGCAGTCCGTGGACTAGCGGGACGGTTGAGACCCAGTACTTC.

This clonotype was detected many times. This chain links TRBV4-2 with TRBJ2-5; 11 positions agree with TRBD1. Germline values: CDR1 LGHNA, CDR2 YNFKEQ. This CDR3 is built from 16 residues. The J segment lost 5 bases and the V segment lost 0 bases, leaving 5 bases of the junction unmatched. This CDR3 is CASSQDLGQGAETQYF. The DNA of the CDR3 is TGTGCCAGCAGCCAAGATTTAGGACAGGGGGCTGAGACCCAGTACTTC.

CDR3 loop: CATSSGQGLQTQYF. The CDR3 DNA sequence: TGTGCCACCAGTTCGGGACAGGGTCTACAGACCCAGTACTTC. The chain uses TRBV24-1 and TRBJ2-5, with 9 nucleotides matching TRBD1. Germline values: CDR1 KGHDR, CDR2 SFDVKD. J lost 6 bases, V lost 6 bases, and 7 bases had no gene match. CDR3 size: 14 residues.

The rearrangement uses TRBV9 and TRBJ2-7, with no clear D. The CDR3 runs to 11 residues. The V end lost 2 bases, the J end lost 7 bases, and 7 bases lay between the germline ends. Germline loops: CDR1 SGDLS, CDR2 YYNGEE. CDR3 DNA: TGTGCCAGCAGCGTCTACGGGGAGCAGTACTTC. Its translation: CASSVYGEQYF.

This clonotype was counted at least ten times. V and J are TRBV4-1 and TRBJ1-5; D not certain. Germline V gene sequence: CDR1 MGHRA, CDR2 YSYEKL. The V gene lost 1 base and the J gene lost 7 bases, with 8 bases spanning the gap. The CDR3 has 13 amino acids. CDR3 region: CASSQGRGQPQHF. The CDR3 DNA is TGCGCCAGCAGCCAAGGGCGTGGGCAGCCCCAGCATTTT.

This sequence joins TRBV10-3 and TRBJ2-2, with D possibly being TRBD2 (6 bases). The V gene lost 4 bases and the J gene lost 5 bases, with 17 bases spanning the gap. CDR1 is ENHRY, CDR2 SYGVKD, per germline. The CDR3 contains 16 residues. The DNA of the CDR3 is TGTGCCATCAGTGTGAACCGGGACTTCCAAACCGGGGAGCTGTTTTTT. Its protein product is CAISVNRDFQTGELFF.

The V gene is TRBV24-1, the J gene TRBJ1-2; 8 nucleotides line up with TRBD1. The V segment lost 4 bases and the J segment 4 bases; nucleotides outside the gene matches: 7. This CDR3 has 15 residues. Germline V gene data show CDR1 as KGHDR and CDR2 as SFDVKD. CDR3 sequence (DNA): TGTGCCACCAGTGAGCCGGGACAGGCGATCTATGGCTACACCTTC. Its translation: CATSEPGQAIYGYTF.

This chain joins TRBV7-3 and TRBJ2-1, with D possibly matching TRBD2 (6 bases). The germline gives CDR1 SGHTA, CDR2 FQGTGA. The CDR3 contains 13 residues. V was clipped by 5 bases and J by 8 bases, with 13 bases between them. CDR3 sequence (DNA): TGTGCCAGCAGCCGGGACTGGGCGGATGAGCAGTTCTTC. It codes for CASSRDWADEQFF.